The 8 T cell receptor beta chains below come from one sample, sequenced in a study of human T cells and chemical hapten exposure (dated by TCRdb to the early 2020s). Library preparation used RACE. For sequencing, a NextSeq 500 was employed. TCRdb trimmed the raw reads at Q25, called clones with MiXCR and kept productive beta chains. Entries are consolidated by CDR3 protein sequence, retaining the most common genes and DNA. This sample lists over 130,000 distinct CDR3 sequences; 12% were detected once. Around 1.4% of the sample goes to the ten largest clones. Taken with the paper, the label for time point translates to: patch test 2, 6 weeks after DPC sensitization. Per the publication, the treatment or condition label means: therapeutic diphenylcyclopropenone sensitization with weekly scalp DPC. The source material was whole blood, sampled in connection with sensitization to the hapten diphenylcyclopropenone (DPC). These receptors came from a woman aged 50 to 60 with alopecia areata. Some clones in this sample may be carry-over from other donors' samples.

The V call is TRBV27, the J call TRBJ1-1, with TRBD1 matching 7 bases. With 7 bases clipped from V and 1 base from J, the junction kept 6 bases outside the gene matches. The CDR3 consists of 14 residues. Germline assignment: CDR1 MNHEY and CDR2 SMNVEV (reference sequence). The CDR3 here is CASIRGGSNTEAFF. In nucleotides, the CDR3 is TGTGCCAGCATCAGGGGGGGTTCGAACACTGAAGCTTTCTTT.

The chain joins TRBV3-1 to TRBJ1-2; D is unresolved. The ends were cut back, 1 base at V and 2 bases at J, with 14 bases in the middle. Germline lookup yields CDR1 LGHDT and CDR2 YNNKEL (reference sequence). This CDR3 spans 16 amino acids. The CDR3 protein is CASSQVSQLLNYGYTF. The CDR3 nucleotides read TGTGCCAGCAGCCAAGTTTCACAGCTTCTAAACTATGGCTACACCTTC.

The rearrangement links TRBV29-1 to TRBJ1-2; the D gene is possibly TRBD1 (5 bases). V was trimmed by 6 bases and J by 7 bases, leaving 18 bases between them. Germline V gene sequence: CDR1 SQVTM, CDR2 ANQGSEA. The CDR3 runs to 13 residues. CDR3 sequence reads: CSVYGDSSAGYTF. The CDR3 region has the DNA TGCAGCGTCTACGGGGACTCCTCGGCTGGCTACACCTTC.

This chain uses TRBV20-1 with TRBJ1-2; D ambiguous. V lost 3 bases and J lost 2, with 10 bases in between. The CDR3 runs 13 residues. Germline CDR1 is DFQATT and CDR2 is SNEGSKA (reference sequence). CDR3 region: CSARGRKNYGYTF. The CDR3 DNA sequence: TGCAGTGCTAGGGGCCGGAAGAACTATGGCTACACCTTC.

The chain links TRBV3-1 to TRBJ1-1; no firm D call. This CDR3 spans 14 amino acids. Germline CDR1 reads LGHDT; CDR2 reads YNNKEL (reference sequence). V was shortened by 1 base and J by 2 bases, with 8 bases between the two germline ends. The CDR3 spells CASSQGQANTEAFF. The CDR3, as DNA: TGTGCCAGCAGCCAAGGGCAGGCCAACACTGAAGCTTTCTTT. Based on the CDR3 plus reference TRBV3-1 and TRBJ1-1, the full variable domain is DTAVSQTPKYLVTQMGNDKSIKCEQNLGHDTMYWYKQDSKKFLKIMFSYNNKELIINETVPNRFSPKSPDKAHLNLHINSLELGDSAVYFCASSQGQANTEAFFGQGTRLTVV.

This clonotype is a singleton in its sample. The gene calls are TRBV7-2 and TRBJ2-7; D is uncertain. The CDR3 contains 14 residues. Trimming pared 3 bases from V and 0 bases from J, leaving 9 bases between. Germline CDR1 reads SGHTA; CDR2 reads FQGNSA. CDR3 amino acids: CASSLGSYSYEQYF. The DNA of the CDR3 is TGTGCCAGCAGCTTGGGCAGCTACTCCTACGAGCAGTACTTC. Full variable domain (remainder filled in from reference TRBV7-2 and TRBJ2-7): GAGVSQSPSNKVTEKGKDVELRCDPISGHTALYWYRQSLGQGLEFLIYFQGNSAPDKSGLPSDRFSAERTGGSVSTLTIQRTQQEDSAVYLCASSLGSYSYEQYFGPGTRLTVT.

In this sample, this clonotype turned up a few times. The chain couples TRBV2 to TRBJ2-6; TRBD1 agrees at 9 bases. Germline lookup yields CDR1 SNHLY and CDR2 FYNNEI. V shed 10 bases and J 0 bases; nucleotides not matched to a gene: 10. The CDR3 sequence is 17 residues long. CDR3 sequence (DNA): TGTGCCACAACGCCGGGACAGGGTTTCTCTGGGGCCAACGTCCTGACTTTC. It is translated as CATTPGQGFSGANVLTF.

This chain joins TRBV18 and TRBJ2-1, with 14 bases that match TRBD2. Per germline, CDR1 KGHSH and CDR2 LQKENI. This CDR3 comprises 17 residues. V shed 6 bases and J 4 bases; nucleotides not matched to a gene: 8. The chain's CDR3 is CASSAGLAGGRYNEQFF. CDR3 DNA: TGTGCCAGCTCCGCAGGACTAGCGGGAGGAAGGTACAATGAGCAGTTCTTC.